The 3 T cell receptor beta chains in this list originate from one sample, sequenced in a study of immune characterization of retroperitoneal liposarcoma. Each CDR3 protein gets one entry after TCRdb re-called the PCR reads with MiXCR. The data show around 7,000 distinct CDR3 sequences, with about 27% seen just once and about 40% held by the top ten. The source material was blood. The receptors here all came from a male donor with retroperitoneal liposarcoma.

This clonotype was detected ten times or more. The chain carries TRBV6-6 and TRBJ2-5; 7 bases are a match to TRBD1. Looked up from germline, CDR1 is MNHNY and CDR2 is SVGAGI (reference sequence). The J segment lost 3 bases and the V segment lost 5 bases, leaving 6 bases of the junction unmatched. The length of the CDR3 is 14 residues. CDR3 residues: CASSPIGTEETQYF. The CDR3 DNA is TGTGCCAGCAGTCCGATTGGGACAGAAGAGACCCAGTACTTC.

This clonotype ranks as medium-sized. This chain links TRBV6-1 with TRBJ2-1; D remains ambiguous. CDR3 length: 14 residues. Trimming removed 4 bases from V and 6 bases from J, with 13 bases in between. Germline CDR1 and CDR2: MNHNS and SASEGT. In DNA, the CDR3 is TGTGCCAGCAGTGCAGTACAGAACTCCAATGAGCAGTTCTTC. This encodes CASSAVQNSNEQFF.

A few counts support this clonotype. The chain has TRBV7-8 and TRBJ2-1; 8 nucleotides line up with TRBD1. In germline, CDR1 is SGHVS, CDR2 FQNEAQ. The V segment lost 5 bases and the J segment 3 bases; nucleotides outside the gene matches: 15. The CDR3 length is 18 residues. CDR3 in amino acids: CASSLLSSRGHFYNEQFF. The CDR3 bases are TGTGCCAGCAGCCTACTTTCATCCAGGGGGCATTTCTACAATGAGCAGTTCTTC.